These 24 T cell receptor beta chains were all obtained from the same sample, sequenced in a study of T cells expressing NK-cell markers (TCRdb year 2020). Receptor libraries were prepared by 5' RACE. Sequencing used an Illumina HiSeq 2000. TCRdb reprocessed the raw reads; every CDR3 protein sequence is a single record, and DNA is not supplied. The table kept for this sample lists thousands of distinct CDR3 sequences. The ten biggest clones cover 55% to 80% of the sample. Sequenced material: blood T cells: a sorted CD56 or NKG2C T cell subset, CD4+ or CD8+ T cells, or bulk PBMC T cells (not recorded which). All receptors come from a man aged 18-70 years in good health.

The rearrangement links TRBV5-8 to TRBJ2-2. This CDR3 has 14 residues. Looked up from germline, CDR1 is SGHTS and CDR2 is YDEGEE. CDR3 loop: CASSLGGRTGELFF.

This chain links TRBV13 with TRBJ2-1; there is no DNA to check the TCRdb D call of TRBD2. Germline V CDR1 and CDR2: PRHDT, FYEKMQ (reference sequence). This CDR3 spans 16 amino acids. The CDR3 here is CASSLELAGPYNEQFF. The variable domain in full, with the rest retrieved from reference TRBV13 and TRBJ2-1, is AAGVIQSPRHLIKEKRETATLKCYPIPRHDTVYWYQQGPGQDPQFLISFYEKMQSDKGSIPDRFSAQQFSDYHSELNMSSLELGDSALYFCASSLELAGPYNEQFFGPGTRLTVL.

The V and J genes are TRBV20-1 and TRBJ2-1; TCRdb returns TRBD1, unconfirmable since there is no DNA. Germline assignment: CDR1 DFQATT and CDR2 SNEGSKA (reference sequence). The CDR3 length is 18 residues. The CDR3: CSASVLAGAPRFYNEQFF.

The V gene is TRBV20-1, the J gene TRBJ2-1; the TCRdb call, TRBD1, lacks DNA for checking. Germline CDR1 reads DFQATT; CDR2 reads SNEGSKA (reference sequence). CDR3 length: 12 amino acids. The CDR3 sequence is CSASLQANEQFF.

Here the CDR3 reads CASRERGPLPGNTIYF. This chain uses TRBV2 with TRBJ1-3; as DNA is missing, the TRBD1 call by TCRdb cannot be tested. Germline assignment: CDR1 SNHLY and CDR2 FYNNEI. The length of the CDR3 is 16 residues.

The V and J genes are TRBV15 and TRBJ2-7; the TRBD1 assignment by TCRdb is unverifiable without DNA. The CDR3 runs 15 residues. Looked up from germline, CDR1 is LNHNV and CDR2 is YYDKDF (reference sequence). The chain's CDR3 is CATSQGRGAAYEQYF.

This chain joins TRBV20-1 and TRBJ2-5; TCRdb gives TRBD2 as the D gene, but with no DNA this cannot be confirmed. There are 18 residues in the CDR3. Looked up from germline, CDR1 is DFQATT and CDR2 is SNEGSKA (reference sequence). CDR3 sequence: CSARRRGGSFLHQETQYF.

The CDR3 is CASSFLGEAGVVNQPQHF. The chain recombines TRBV27 with TRBJ1-5; TCRdb's D call of TRBD1 is untestable without DNA. The CDR3 consists of 18 residues. CDR1 is MNHEY, CDR2 SMNVEV, per germline (reference sequence).

The chain combines TRBV25-1 with TRBJ1-6; checking the TCRdb D call of TRBD1 is not possible without DNA. CDR1 MGHDK and CDR2 SYGVNS come from the germline V gene. This CDR3 spans 15 amino acids. The CDR3 loop reads CASSPYGTDISPLHF.

The CDR3 protein is CSRVRGPTDTQYF. The gene calls are TRBV29-1 and TRBJ2-3; as DNA is missing, the TRBD2 call by TCRdb cannot be tested. The germline gives CDR1 SQVTM, CDR2 ANQGSEA. The CDR3 runs 13 residues.

The rearrangement joins TRBV20-1 to TRBJ2-5. The CDR3 spans 14 residues. Germline V gene lookup returns CDR1 DFQATT and CDR2 SNEGSKA (reference sequence). Here the CDR3 reads CSARDTSVRETQYF.

This chain joins TRBV4-2 and TRBJ2-3; the D gene TCRdb calls, TRBD2, cannot be checked with no DNA. This CDR3 region has 16 residues. Germline V gives CDR1 LGHNA, CDR2 YNFKEQ. The CDR3 loop reads CASSQDGTSGADTQYF.

This chain links TRBV6-1 with TRBJ2-7; TCRdb's D call, TRBD1, is unchecked because there is no DNA. This CDR3 has 15 amino acids. CDR1 is MNHNS, CDR2 SASEGT, per germline. This chain's CDR3 is CASRRTRQSSYEQYF.

V gene TRBV2 combines with J gene TRBJ1-2; TCRdb returns TRBD1, unconfirmable since there is no DNA. This CDR3 contains 16 residues. Germline CDR1 SNHLY, CDR2 FYNNEI. CDR3 sequence reads: CASRPSGTGGSYGYTF.

This chain uses TRBV7-2 with TRBJ2-2; absent DNA, TCRdb's TRBD2 call cannot be checked. Germline-derived CDR1 and CDR2 are SGHTA and FQGNSA. The CDR3 spans 16 residues. CDR3 amino acids: CASSLGAGALTGELFF.

This clonotype is deemed medium-sized by its frequency. The chain links TRBV20-1 to TRBJ2-7; TCRdb lists TRBD2, though no DNA is available to test this call. Germline CDR1 and CDR2: DFQATT and SNEGSKA (reference sequence). CDR3 length: 14 residues. CDR3: CSARGTSGDVEQYF.

V and J are TRBV20-1 and TRBJ1-2; TCRdb indicates TRBD1, and absent DNA this call remains unverified. CDR1 and CDR2 (germline): DFQATT, SNEGSKA (reference sequence). This CDR3 contains 14 residues. The CDR3 protein is CSAPLTQGAAGYTF.

In terms of frequency, this clonotype is large. The chain carries TRBV2 and TRBJ2-3; lacking DNA, the TRBD1 call made by TCRdb goes unchecked. The CDR3 has 16 residues. From germline, CDR1 is SNHLY and CDR2 FYNNEI. The CDR3 region is CATAPGGTAATDTQYF. Using reference TRBV2 and TRBJ2-3 for the parts outside the CDR3, the full variable domain is EPEVTQTPSHQVTQMGQEVILRCVPISNHLYFYWYRQILGQKVEFLVSFYNNEISEKSEIFDDQFSVERPDGSNFTLKIRSTKLEDSAMYFCATAPGGTAATDTQYFGPGTRLTVL.

The gene calls are TRBV9 and TRBJ2-3; TCRdb designates TRBD2, a call that cannot be tested without DNA. Germline assignment: CDR1 SGDLS and CDR2 YYNGEE. This CDR3 is built from 17 residues. The CDR3 here is CASSVRATTVGPDTQYF.

The gene calls are TRBV7-8 and TRBJ1-6. This CDR3 has 18 residues. CDR1 and CDR2 from the germline V gene are SGHVS and FQNEAQ. The CDR3 loop is CASSLYRELIPYNSPLHF.

The chain employs TRBV6-4 and TRBJ1-1; TCRdb's assignment of TRBD1 cannot be checked, as there is no DNA. CDR3 length: 13 residues. Germline CDR1 and CDR2: MRHNA and SNTAGT. CDR3 loop: CASSEGEDTEAFF.

The chain employs TRBV20-1 and TRBJ2-5; TCRdb proposes TRBD1, but this gene call is untestable without DNA. The CDR3 extends over 15 amino acids. CDR1 is DFQATT and CDR2 is SNEGSKA in the germline V gene (reference sequence). The CDR3 loop reads CSARAGTGVGETQYF.

This chain connects TRBV12-3 or TRBV12-4 to TRBJ2-7; the D gene TCRdb calls, TRBD1, cannot be checked with no DNA. CDR3 length equals 13 residues. CDR3 amino acids: CVDSLNRGQEQYF.

The chain links TRBV20-1 to TRBJ2-1; TCRdb selects TRBD2, and the lack of DNA leaves this call unchecked. Germline V gene sequence: CDR1 DFQATT, CDR2 SNEGSKA (reference sequence). CDR3 length: 15 residues. This CDR3 reads CSAREMEGDHNEQFF.